The 3 T cell receptor beta chains below come from one sample, sequenced in a study of PD-1 blockade in mismatch repair-deficient tumors. Assay used: immunoSEQ multiplex PCR; TCRdb lists only in-frame clones, some missing. This table has tens of thousands of clones, around 80% appearing once. This sample comprised PBMCs, obtained roughly 40 weeks after starting pembrolizumab. Receptors were obtained from an adult with mismatch repair-deficient cancer.

This clone was recorded only once. This chain uses TRBV6-1 with TRBJ2-4, with 14 bases aligning to TRBD2. This CDR3 comprises 16 residues. The V segment lost 4 bases and the J segment 4 bases; nucleotides outside the gene matches: 3. Germline V gene data show CDR1 as MNHNS and CDR2 as SASEGT. CDR3 protein: CASSGGTSGGKNIQYF. The CDR3 DNA reads TGTGCCAGCAGTGGGGGGACTAGCGGGGGAAAAAACATTCAGTACTTC.

The chain recombines TRBV6-1 with TRBJ1-3; no clear D gene. Germline values: CDR1 MNHNS, CDR2 SASEGT. Trimming removed 3 bases from V and 0 bases from J, with 12 bases in between. The CDR3 sequence is 16 residues long. The CDR3 sequence is CASSEIHSNSGNTIYF. CDR3 coding DNA: TGTGCCAGCAGTGAGATCCACTCGAACTCTGGAAACACCATATATTTT.

V is TRBV19 and J is TRBJ1-2; D might be TRBD1 (6 bases). Germline V gives CDR1 LNHDA, CDR2 SQIVND (reference sequence). V lost 3 bases to trimming and J lost 2 bases, with 19 bases between them. There are 17 residues in the CDR3. The CDR3 DNA reads TGTGCCAGTAGTATCCACAAAACAGGGAAATCCAACTATGGCTACACCTTC. Protein sequence: CASSIHKTGKSNYGYTF. Combining the CDR3 with reference TRBV19 and TRBJ1-2 gives the whole variable domain DGGITQSPKYLFRKEGQNVTLSCEQNLNHDAMYWYRQDPGQGLRLIYYSQIVNDFQKGDIAEGYSVSREKKESFPLTVTSAQKNPTAFYLCASSIHKTGKSNYGYTFGSGTRLTVV.